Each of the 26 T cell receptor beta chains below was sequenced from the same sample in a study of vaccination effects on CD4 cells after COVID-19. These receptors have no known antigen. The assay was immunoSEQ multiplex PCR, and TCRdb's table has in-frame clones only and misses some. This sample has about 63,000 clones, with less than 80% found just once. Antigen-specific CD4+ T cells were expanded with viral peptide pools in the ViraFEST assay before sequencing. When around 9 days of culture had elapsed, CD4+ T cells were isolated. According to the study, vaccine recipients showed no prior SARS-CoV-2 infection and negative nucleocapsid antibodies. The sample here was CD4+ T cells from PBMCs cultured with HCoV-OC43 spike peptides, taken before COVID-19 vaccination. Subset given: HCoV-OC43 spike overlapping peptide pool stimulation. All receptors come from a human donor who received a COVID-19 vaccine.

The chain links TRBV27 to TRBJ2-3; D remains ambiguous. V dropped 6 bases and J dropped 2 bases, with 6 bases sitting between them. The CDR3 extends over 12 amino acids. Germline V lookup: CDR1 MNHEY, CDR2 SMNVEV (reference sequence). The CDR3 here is CASRTLTDTQYF. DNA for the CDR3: TGTGCCAGCAGGACCCTCACAGATACGCAGTATTTT.

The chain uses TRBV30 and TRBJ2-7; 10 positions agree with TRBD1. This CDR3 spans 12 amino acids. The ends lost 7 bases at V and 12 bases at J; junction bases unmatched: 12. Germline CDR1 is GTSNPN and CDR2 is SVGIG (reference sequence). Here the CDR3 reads CASRDRGPSLYV. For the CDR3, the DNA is TGTGCCTCACGGGACAGGGGACCTTCCCTGTACGTC.

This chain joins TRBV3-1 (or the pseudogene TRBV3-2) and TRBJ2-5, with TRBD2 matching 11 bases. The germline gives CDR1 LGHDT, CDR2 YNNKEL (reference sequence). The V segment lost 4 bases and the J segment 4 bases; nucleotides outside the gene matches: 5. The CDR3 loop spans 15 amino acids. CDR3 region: CASSLAGGPRETQYF. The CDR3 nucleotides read TGTGCCAGCAGCCTAGCGGGGGGGCCGCGAGAGACCCAGTACTTC.

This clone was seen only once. The CDR3 bases are TGTGCCAGCAGCCGGGGTGGACTAGCGGAGCGAGAGACCCAGTACTTC. It codes for CASSRGGLAERETQYF. The chain links TRBV3-1 (or the pseudogene TRBV3-2) to TRBJ2-5; 10 nucleotides match TRBD2. This CDR3 is 16 amino acids long. Germline CDR1 and CDR2: LGHDT and YNNKEL (reference sequence). The ends lost 4 bases at V and 4 bases at J; junction bases unmatched: 9.

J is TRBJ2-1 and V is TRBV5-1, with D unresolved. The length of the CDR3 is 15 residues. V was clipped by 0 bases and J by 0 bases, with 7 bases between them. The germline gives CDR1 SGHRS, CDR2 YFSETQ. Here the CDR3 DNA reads TGCGCCAGCAGCTTGGCGATTAGCTCCTACAATGAGCAGTTCTTC. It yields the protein CASSLAISSYNEQFF. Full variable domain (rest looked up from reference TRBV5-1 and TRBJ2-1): KAGVTQTPRYLIKTRGQQVTLSCSPISGHRSVSWYQQTPGQGLQFLFEYFSETQRNKGNFPGRFSGRQFSNSRSEMNVSTLELGDSALYLCASSLAISSYNEQFFGPGTRLTVL.

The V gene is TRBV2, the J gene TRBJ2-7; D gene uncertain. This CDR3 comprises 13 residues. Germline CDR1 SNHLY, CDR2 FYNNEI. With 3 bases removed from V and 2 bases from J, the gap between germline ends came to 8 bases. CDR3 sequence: CASSEAYTYEQYV. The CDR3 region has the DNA TGTGCCAGCAGTGAGGCCTATACCTACGAGCAGTACGTC.

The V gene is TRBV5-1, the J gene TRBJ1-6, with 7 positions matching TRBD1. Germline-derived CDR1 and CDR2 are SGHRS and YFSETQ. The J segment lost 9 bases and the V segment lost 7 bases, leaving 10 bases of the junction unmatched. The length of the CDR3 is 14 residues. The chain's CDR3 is CASGAGTEGSPLHF. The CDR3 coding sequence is TGCGCCAGCGGGGCCGGGACAGAGGGTTCACCCCTCCACTTT.

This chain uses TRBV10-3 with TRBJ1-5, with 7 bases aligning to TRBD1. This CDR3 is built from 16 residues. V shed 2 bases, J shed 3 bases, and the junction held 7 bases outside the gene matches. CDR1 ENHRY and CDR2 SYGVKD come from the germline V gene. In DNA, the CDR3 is TGTGCCATCAGTGAGCGACAGGGCGCAAACAATCAGCCCCAGCATTTT. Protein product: CAISERQGANNQPQHF.

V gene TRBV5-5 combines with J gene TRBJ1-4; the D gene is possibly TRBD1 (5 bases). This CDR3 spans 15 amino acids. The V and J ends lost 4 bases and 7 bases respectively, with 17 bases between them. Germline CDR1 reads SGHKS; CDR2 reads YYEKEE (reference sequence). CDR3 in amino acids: CASSAGTARSEKLFF. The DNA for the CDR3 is TGTGCCAGCAGCGCAGGGACGGCACGGAGTGAAAAACTGTTTTTT.

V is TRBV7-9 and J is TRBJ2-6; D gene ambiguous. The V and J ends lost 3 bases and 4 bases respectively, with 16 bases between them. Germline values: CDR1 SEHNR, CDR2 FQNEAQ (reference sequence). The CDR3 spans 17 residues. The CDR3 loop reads CASSFLGPTTGANVLTF. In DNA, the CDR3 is TGTGCCAGCAGCTTCCTTGGCCCCACAACCGGGGCCAACGTCCTGACTTTC. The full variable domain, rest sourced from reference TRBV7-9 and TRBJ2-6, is DTGVSQNPRHKITKRGQNVTFRCDPISEHNRLYWYRQTLGQGPEFLTYFQNEAQLEKSRLLSDRFSAERPKGSFSTLEIQRTEQGDSAMYLCASSFLGPTTGANVLTFGAGSRLTVL.

CDR3 sequence reads: CASSRGVTGELFF. The CDR3 DNA is TGTGCCAGCAGTAGAGGGGTGACTGGGGAGCTGTTTTTT. The genes are TRBV7-3 and TRBJ2-2; the D gene could be TRBD1 or TRBD2 (5 bases each). Germline V lookup: CDR1 SGHTA, CDR2 FQGTGA. There are 13 residues in the CDR3. Between the trimmed V and J ends, which lost 6 bases and 8 bases, there was a span of 13 bases. Variable domain in full (rest from reference TRBV7-3 and TRBJ2-2): GAGVSQTPSNKVTEKGKYVELRCDPISGHTALYWYRQSLGQGPEFLIYFQGTGAADDSGLPNDRFFAVRPEGSVSTLKIQRTERGDSAVYLCASSRGVTGELFFGEGSRLTVL.

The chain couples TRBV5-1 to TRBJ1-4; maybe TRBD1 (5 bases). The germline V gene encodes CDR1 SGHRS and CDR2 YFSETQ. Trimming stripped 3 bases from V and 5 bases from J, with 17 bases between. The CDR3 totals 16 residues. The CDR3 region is CASSSTTGRPNEKLFF. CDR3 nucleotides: TGCGCCAGCAGCTCAACAACGGGACGACCAAATGAAAAACTGTTTTTT.

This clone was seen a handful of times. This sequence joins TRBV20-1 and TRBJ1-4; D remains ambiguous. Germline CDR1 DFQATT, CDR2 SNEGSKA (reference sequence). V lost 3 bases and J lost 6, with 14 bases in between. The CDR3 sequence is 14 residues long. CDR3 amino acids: CSASFSGRDEKLFF. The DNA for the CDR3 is TGCAGTGCTAGTTTTTCGGGGAGGGATGAAAAACTGTTTTTT.

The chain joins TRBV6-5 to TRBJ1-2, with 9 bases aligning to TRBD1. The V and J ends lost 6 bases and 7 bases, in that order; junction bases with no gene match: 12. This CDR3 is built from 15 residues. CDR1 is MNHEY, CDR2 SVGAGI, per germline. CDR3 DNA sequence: TGTGCCAGCAGATCCAGCGACAGGGGGTCGAGTGGCTACACCTTC. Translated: CASRSSDRGSSGYTF.

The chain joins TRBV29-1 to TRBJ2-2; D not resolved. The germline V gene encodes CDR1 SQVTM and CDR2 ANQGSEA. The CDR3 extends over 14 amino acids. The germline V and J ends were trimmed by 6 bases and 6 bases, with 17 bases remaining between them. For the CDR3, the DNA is TGCAGCGTCAATAGCTGGCTCGGGTCCGGGGAGCTGTTTTTT. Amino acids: CSVNSWLGSGELFF.

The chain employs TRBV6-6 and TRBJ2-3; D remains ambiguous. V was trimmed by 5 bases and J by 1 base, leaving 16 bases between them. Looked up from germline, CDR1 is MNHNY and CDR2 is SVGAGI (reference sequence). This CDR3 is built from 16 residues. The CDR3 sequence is CASSIGSLKGTDTQYF. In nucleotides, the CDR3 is TGTGCCAGCAGTATCGGGTCGTTGAAGGGCACAGATACGCAGTATTTT.

In nucleotides, the CDR3 is TGTGCCAGCAGCACCACCTCTAAGCGGGGCCAGTTGCGGAATGAGCAGTTCTTC. Translating gives CASSTTSKRGQLRNEQFF. V and J are TRBV9 and TRBJ2-1; 7 bases are a match to TRBD2. Germline trimming cut 4 bases from V and 7 bases from J; bases unmatched to any gene: 20. The germline gives CDR1 SGDLS, CDR2 YYNGEE. The CDR3 runs to 18 residues. Filled out from reference TRBV9 and TRBJ2-1, the complete variable domain reads DSGVTQTPKHLITATGQRVTLRCSPRSGDLSVYWYQQSLDQGLQFLIQYYNGEERAKGNILERFSAQQFPDLHSELNLSSLELGDSALYFCASSTTSKRGQLRNEQFFGPGTRLTVL.

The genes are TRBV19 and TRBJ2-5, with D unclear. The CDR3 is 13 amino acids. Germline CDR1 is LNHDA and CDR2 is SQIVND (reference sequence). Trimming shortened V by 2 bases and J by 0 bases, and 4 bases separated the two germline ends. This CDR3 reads CASSISDQETQYF. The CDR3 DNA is TGTGCCAGTAGTATATCGGACCAAGAGACCCAGTACTTC.

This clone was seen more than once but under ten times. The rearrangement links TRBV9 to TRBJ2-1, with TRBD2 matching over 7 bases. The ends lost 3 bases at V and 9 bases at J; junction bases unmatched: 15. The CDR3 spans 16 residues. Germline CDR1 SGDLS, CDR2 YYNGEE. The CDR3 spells CASSASQRGGWGEQFF. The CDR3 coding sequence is TGTGCCAGCAGCGCCTCCCAGCGGGGTGGATGGGGTGAGCAGTTCTTC.

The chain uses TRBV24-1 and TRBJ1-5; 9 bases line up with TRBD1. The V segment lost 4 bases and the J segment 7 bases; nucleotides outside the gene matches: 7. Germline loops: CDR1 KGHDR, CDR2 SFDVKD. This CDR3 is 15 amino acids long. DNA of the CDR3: TGTGCCACCAGTGAGGGGGGACAGGGAAACCAGCCCCAGCATTTT. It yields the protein CATSEGGQGNQPQHF.

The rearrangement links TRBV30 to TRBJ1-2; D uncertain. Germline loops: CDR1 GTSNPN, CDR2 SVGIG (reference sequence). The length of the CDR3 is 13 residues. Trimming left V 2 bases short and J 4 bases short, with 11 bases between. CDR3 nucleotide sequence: TGTGCCTGGAGTTTAAGGACGAGCTATGGCTACACCTTC. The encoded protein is CAWSLRTSYGYTF. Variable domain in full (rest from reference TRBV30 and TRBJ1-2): SQTIHQWPATLVQPVGSPLSLECTVEGTSNPNLYWYRQAAGRGLQLLFYSVGIGQISSEVPQNLSASRPQDRQFILSSKKLLLSDSGFYLCAWSLRTSYGYTFGSGTRLTVV.

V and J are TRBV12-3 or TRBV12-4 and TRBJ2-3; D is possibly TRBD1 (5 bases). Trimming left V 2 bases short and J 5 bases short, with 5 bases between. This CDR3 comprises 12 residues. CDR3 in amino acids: CASSLRGDTQYF. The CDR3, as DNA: TGTGCCAGCAGTTTAAGGGGAGATACGCAGTATTTT.

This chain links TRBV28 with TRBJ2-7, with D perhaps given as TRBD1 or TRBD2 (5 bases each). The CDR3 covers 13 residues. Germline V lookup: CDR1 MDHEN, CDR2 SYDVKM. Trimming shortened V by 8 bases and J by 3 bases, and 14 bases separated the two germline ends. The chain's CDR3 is CASSRARGYEQYV. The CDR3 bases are TGTGCCAGCTCCCGCGCGAGGGGCTACGAGCAGTACGTC.

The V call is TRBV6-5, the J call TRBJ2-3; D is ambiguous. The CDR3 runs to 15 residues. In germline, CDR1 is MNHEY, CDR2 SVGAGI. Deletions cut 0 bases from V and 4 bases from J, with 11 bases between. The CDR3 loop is CASSYSTGLPDTQYF. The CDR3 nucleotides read TGTGCCAGCAGTTACTCGACGGGTTTACCAGATACGCAGTATTTT.

CDR3 protein: CASSVLSGVKAQYF. The DNA of the CDR3 is TGTGCCAGCAGCGTATTATCAGGGGTCAAGGCGCAGTATTTT. This chain connects TRBV9 to TRBJ2-3, with D perhaps matching TRBD1 (6 bases). This CDR3 is 14 amino acids long. V lost 1 base and J 10 bases, leaving 16 bases between the germline ends. Germline V gene data show CDR1 as SGDLS and CDR2 as YYNGEE. The full variable domain, its missing parts supplied by reference TRBV9 and TRBJ2-3, is DSGVTQTPKHLITATGQRVTLRCSPRSGDLSVYWYQQSLDQGLQFLIQYYNGEERAKGNILERFSAQQFPDLHSELNLSSLELGDSALYFCASSVLSGVKAQYFGPGTRLTVL.

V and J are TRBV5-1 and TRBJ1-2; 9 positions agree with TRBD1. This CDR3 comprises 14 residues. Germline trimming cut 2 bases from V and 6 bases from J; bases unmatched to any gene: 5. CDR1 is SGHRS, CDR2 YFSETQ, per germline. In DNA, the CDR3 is TGCGCCAGCAGCTTAGGAGGACAGGGGAATGGCTACACCTTC. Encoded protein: CASSLGGQGNGYTF. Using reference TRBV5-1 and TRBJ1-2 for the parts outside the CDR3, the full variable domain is KAGVTQTPRYLIKTRGQQVTLSCSPISGHRSVSWYQQTPGQGLQFLFEYFSETQRNKGNFPGRFSGRQFSNSRSEMNVSTLELGDSALYLCASSLGGQGNGYTFGSGTRLTVV.